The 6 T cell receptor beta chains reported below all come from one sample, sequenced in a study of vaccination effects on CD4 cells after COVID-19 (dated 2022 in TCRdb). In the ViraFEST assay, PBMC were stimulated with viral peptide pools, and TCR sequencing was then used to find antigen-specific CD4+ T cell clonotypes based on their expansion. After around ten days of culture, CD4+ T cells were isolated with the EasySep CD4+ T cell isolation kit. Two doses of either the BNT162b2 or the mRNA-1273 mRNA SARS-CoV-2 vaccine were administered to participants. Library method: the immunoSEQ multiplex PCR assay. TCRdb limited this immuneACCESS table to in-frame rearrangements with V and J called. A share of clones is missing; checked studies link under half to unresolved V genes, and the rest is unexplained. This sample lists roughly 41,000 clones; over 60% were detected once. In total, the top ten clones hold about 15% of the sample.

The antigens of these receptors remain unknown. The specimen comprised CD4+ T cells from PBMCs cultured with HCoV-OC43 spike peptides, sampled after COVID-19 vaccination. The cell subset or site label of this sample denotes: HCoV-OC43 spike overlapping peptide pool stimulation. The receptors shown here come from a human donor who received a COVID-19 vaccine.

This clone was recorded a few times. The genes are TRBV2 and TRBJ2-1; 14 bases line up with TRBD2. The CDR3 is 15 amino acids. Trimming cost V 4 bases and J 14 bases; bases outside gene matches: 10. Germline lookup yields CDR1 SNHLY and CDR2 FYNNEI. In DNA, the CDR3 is TGTGCCAGCAGTGCTTCCGGGACTAGCGGGAGAATTGAGTTCTTC. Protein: CASSASGTSGRIEFF.

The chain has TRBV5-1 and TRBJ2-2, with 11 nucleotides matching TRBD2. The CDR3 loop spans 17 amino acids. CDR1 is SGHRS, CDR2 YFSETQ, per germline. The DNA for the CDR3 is TGCGCTACAGCAACGGGTAGCGGGGGGGAGAACACCGGGGAGCTGTTTTTT. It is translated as CATATGSGGENTGELFF.

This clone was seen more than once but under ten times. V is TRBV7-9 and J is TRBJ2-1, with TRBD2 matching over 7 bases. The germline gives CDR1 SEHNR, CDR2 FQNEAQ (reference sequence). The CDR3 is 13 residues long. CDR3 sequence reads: CVVAGVSYNEQFF. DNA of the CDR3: TGTGTTGTGGCGGGAGTATCCTACAATGAGCAGTTCTTC.

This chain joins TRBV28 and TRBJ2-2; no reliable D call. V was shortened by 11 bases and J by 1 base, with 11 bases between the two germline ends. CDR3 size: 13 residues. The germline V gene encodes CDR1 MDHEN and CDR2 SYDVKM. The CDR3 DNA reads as TGTGCCGGCGCATCAAGGAACACCGGGGAGCTGTTTTTT. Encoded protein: CAGASRNTGELFF.

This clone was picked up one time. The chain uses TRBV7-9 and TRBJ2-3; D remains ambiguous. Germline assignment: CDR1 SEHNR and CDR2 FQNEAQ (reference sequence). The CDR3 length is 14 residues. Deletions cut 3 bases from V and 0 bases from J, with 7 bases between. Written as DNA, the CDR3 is TGTGCCAGCAGCTTTAGTGACAGCACAGATACGCAGTATTTT. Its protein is CASSFSDSTDTQYF.

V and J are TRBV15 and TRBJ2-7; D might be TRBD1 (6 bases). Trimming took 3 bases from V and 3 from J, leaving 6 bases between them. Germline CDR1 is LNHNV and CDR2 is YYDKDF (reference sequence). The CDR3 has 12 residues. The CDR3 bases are TGTGCCACCAGCAGCAGGGGCTACGAGCAGTACTTC. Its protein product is CATSSRGYEQYF. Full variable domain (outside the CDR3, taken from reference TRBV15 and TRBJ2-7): DAMVIQNPRYQVTQFGKPVTLSCSQTLNHNVMYWYQQKSSQAPKLLFHYYDKDFNNEADTPDNFQSRRPNTSFCFLDIRSPGLGDTAMYLCATSSRGYEQYFGPGTRLTVT.